This TCR beta chain was observed in a study of T-cell reconstitution after alpha-beta-depleted transplantation in children (TCRdb year 2016). Concerning the study at large: T-cell immune reconstitution after TCRalphabeta/CD19-depleted allogeneic hematopoietic cell transplantation in children was quantitatively tracked in the study by means of TCR repertoire profiling.

Receptor libraries were prepared by PCR. Data came from an Illumina HiSeq 2500. TCR libraries were prepared with molecular barcoding, using unique molecular identifiers to normalize TCRbeta repertoire quantification. TCRdb's own reprocessing of the public reads used fastp at Q25 and MiXCR and kept productive beta chains. Merged by CDR3 protein, the rows form single entries marked with the most common genes and DNA. The sample table holds 500,000 or so distinct CDR3 sequences, of which roughly 33% were seen once. The biggest ten clones account for 2% to 3% of the sample. A note on this clonotype: Its antigen remains unidentified. One base away there is no much larger clone; base qualities are not given.

The CDR3 spans 15 residues, from the cysteine through the phenylalanine. CDR3 DNA is the only sequence kept; it has 45 bases, read in frame from the first base. V trim: 5 bases; J trim: 2 bases; unmatched bases: 6. CDR1 and CDR2, looked up from the germline V gene, are MNHEY and SVGEGT. The source was PBMCs from the stem cell graft donor, collected from the stem cell graft. The chain uses TRBV6-2 or TRBV6-3 and TRBJ1-1, and 9 junction bases match TRBD1. This TCR was recovered from a human donor who donated a stem cell graft to a child with aplastic anemia. The DNA sequence follows: TGTGCCAGCAGTCTCTCGACAGGGGGAAACACTGAAGCTTTCTTT. It translates as CASSLSTGGNTEAFF.